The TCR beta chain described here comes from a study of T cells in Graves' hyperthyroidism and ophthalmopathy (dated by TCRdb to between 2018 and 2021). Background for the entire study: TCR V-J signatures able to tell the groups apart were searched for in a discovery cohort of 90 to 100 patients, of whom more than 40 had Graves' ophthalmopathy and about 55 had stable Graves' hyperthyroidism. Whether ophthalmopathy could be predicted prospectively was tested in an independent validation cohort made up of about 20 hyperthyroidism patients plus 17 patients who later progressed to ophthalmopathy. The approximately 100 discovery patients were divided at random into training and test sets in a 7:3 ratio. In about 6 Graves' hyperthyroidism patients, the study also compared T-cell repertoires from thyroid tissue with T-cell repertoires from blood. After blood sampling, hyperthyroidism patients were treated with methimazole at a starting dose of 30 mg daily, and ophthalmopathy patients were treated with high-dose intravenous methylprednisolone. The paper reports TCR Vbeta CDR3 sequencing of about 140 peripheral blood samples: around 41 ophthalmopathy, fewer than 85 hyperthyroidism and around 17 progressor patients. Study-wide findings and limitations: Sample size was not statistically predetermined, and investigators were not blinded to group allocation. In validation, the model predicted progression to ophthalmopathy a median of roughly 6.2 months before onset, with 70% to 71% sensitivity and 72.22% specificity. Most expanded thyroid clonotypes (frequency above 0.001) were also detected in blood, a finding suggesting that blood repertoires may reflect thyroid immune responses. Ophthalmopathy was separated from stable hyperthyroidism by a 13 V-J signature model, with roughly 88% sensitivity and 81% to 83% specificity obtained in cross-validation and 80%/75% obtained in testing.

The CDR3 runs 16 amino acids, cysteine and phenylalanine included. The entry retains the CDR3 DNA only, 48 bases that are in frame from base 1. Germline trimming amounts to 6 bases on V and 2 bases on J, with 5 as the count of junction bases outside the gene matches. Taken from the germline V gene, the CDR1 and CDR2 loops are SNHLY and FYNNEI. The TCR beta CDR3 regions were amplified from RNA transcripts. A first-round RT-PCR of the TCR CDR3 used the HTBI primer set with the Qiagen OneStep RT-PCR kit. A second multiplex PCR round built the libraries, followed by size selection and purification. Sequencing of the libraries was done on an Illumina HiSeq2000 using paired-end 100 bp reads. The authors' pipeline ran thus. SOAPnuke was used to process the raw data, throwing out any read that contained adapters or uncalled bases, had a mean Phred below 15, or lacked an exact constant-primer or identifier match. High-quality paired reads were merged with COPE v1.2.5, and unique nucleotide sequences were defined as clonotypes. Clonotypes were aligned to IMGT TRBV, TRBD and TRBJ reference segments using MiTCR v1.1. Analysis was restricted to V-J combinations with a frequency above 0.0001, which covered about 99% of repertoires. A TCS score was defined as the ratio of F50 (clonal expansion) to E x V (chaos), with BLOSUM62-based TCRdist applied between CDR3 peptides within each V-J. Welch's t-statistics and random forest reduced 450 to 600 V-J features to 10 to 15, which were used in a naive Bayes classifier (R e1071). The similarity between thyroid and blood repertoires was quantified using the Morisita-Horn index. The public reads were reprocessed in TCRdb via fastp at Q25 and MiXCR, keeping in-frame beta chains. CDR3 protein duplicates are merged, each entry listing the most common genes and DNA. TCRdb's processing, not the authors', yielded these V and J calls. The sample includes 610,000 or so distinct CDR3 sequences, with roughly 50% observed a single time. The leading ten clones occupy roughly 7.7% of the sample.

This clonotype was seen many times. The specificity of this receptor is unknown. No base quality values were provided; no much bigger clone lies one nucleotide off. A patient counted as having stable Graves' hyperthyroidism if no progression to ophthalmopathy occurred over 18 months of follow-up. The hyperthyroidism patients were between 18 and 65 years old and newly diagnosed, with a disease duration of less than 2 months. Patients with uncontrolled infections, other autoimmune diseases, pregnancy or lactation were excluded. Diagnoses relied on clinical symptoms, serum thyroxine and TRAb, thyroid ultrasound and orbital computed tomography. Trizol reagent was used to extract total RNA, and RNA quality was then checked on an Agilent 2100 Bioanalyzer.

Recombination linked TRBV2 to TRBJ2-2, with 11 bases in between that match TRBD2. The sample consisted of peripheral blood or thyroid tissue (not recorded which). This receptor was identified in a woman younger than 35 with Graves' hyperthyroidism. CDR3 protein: CASRGTSGRNTGELFF. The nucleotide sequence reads TGTGCCAGCAGGGGCACTAGCGGGAGAAACACCGGGGAGCTGTTTTTT.